This T cell receptor beta chain is from a study of memory CD4+ T cells and cytomegalovirus serostatus. Germline loops: CDR1 DFQATT, CDR2 SNEGSKA (reference sequence). Trimming left V 5 bases short and J 9 bases short, with 14 bases between. CDR3 length: 11 amino acids. Single viable CD3+CD4+CD8-CD45RO+ cells were sorted as the memory CD4+ T cells. Clones were sequenced by immunoSEQ multiplex PCR, and TCRdb holds only the in-frame ones, with some missing. The sample contains roughly 50,000 clones, 78% of which appear only once. This clone has a single count. The rearrangement links TRBV20-1 to TRBJ2-7; perhaps TRBD2 as D (6 bases). This sequence was found in an adult in good health and CMV-seronegative. Sequencing used memory CD4+ T cells from blood. The chain's CDR3 is CSAGTPRGQYF. The DNA of the CDR3 is TGCAGTGCTGGGACTCCCCGGGGGCAGTACTTC.